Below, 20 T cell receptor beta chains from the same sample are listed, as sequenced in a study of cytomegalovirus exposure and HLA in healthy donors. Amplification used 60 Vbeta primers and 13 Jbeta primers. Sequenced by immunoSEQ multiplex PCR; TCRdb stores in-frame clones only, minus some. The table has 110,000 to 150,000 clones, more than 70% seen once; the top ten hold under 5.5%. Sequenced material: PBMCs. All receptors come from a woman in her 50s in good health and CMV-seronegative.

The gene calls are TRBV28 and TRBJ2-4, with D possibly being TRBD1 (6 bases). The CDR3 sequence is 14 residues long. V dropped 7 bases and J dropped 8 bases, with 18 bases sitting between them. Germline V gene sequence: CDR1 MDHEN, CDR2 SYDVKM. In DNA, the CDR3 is TGTGCCAGCACACCCGGACAGACCGGAGACATTCAGTACTTC. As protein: CASTPGQTGDIQYF. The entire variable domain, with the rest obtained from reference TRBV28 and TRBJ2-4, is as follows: DVKVTQSSRYLVKRTGEKVFLECVQDMDHENMFWYRQDPGLGLRLIYFSYDVKMKEKGDIPEGYSVSREKKERFSLILESASTNQTSMYLCASTPGQTGDIQYFGAGTRLSVL.

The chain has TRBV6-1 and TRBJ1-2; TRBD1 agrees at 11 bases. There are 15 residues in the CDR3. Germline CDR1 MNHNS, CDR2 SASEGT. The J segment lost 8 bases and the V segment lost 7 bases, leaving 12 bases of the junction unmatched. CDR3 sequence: CASILLPDRGLGYTF. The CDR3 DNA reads TGTGCCAGCATACTTTTGCCGGACAGGGGGCTCGGCTACACCTTC.

The CDR3 here is CASSPGTAGANVLTF. The CDR3 nucleotides are TGTGCCAGCAGCCCCGGGACAGCTGGGGCCAACGTCCTGACTTTC. The chain employs TRBV11-1 and TRBJ2-6, with 7 bases matching TRBD1. The CDR3 has 15 residues. Per the germline V gene, CDR1 is SGHAT and CDR2 is FQDESV (reference sequence). With 5 bases clipped from V and 2 bases from J, the junction kept 3 bases outside the gene matches.

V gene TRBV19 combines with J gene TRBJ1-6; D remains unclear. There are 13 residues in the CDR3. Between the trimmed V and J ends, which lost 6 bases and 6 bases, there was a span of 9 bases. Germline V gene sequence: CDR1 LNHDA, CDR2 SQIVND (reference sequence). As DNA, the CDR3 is TGTGCCAGTAGCAACGGGGTTAATTCACCCCTCCACTTT. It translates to CASSNGVNSPLHF.

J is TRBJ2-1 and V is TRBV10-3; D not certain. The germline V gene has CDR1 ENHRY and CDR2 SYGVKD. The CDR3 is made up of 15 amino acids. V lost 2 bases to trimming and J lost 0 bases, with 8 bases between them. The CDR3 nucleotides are TGTGCCATCAGTGAGATCCGGAGCTCCTACAATGAGCAGTTCTTC. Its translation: CAISEIRSSYNEQFF.

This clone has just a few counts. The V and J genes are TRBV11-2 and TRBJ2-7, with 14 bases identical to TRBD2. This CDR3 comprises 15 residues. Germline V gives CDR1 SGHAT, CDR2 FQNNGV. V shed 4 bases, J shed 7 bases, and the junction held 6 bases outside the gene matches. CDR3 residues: CASSSGTSGGAEQYF. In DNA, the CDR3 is TGTGCCAGCAGCTCCGGGACTAGCGGGGGAGCTGAGCAGTACTTC.

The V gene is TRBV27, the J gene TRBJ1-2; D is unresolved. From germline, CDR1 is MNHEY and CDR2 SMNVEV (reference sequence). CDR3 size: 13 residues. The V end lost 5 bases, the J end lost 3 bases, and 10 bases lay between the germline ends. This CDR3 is CASSPGVYYGYTF. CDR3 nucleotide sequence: TGTGCCAGCAGTCCCGGGGTCTACTATGGCTACACCTTC.

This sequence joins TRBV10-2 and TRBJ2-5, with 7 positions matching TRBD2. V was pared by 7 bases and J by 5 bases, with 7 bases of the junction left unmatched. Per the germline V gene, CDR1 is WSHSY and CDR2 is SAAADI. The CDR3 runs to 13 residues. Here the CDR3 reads CASMGGRGETQYF. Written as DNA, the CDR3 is TGCGCCAGCATGGGCGGGAGAGGTGAGACCCAGTACTTC.

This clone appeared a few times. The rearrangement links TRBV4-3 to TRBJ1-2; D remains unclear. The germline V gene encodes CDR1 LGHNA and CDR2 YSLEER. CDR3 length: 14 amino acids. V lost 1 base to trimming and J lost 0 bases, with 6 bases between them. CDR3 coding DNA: TGCGCCAGCAGCCAAGTATCAGCTAACTATGGCTACACCTTC. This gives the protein CASSQVSANYGYTF.

The CDR3 DNA is TGCGCCAGCAGCCAAGATACCCGAGGGGGCGAAAAACTGTTTTTT. It yields the protein CASSQDTRGGEKLFF. The gene calls are TRBV4-1 and TRBJ1-4; TRBD1 agrees at 7 bases. The CDR3 is 15 residues long. Trimming took 0 bases from V and 8 from J; bases not matched to a gene: 6. CDR1 is MGHRA, CDR2 YSYEKL, per germline.

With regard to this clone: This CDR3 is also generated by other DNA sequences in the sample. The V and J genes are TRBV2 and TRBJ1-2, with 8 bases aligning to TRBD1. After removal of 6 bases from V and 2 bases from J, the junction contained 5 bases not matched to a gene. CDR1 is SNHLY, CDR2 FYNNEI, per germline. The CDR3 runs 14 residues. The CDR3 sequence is CASRADRGNYGYTF. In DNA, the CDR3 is TGTGCCAGCAGAGCCGACAGGGGCAACTATGGCTACACCTTC.

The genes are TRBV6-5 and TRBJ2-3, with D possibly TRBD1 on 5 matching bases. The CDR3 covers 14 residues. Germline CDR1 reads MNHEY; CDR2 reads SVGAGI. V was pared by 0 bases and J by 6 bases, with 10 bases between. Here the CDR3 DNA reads TGTGCCAGCAGTTACTCGGGTTCAGGGGATACGCAGTATTTT. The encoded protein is CASSYSGSGDTQYF.

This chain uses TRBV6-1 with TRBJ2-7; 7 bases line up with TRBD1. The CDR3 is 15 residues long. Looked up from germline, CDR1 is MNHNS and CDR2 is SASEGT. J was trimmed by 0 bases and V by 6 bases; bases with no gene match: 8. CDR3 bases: TGTGCCAGCAGCCTGGGACAGCTCTTCTCCTACGAGCAGTACTTC. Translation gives CASSLGQLFSYEQYF.

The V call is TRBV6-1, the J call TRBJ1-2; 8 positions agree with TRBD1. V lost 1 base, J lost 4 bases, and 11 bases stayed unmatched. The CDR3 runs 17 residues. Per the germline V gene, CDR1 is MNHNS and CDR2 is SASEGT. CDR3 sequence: CASSEDLGTGQVYGYTF. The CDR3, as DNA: TGTGCCAGCAGTGAAGATCTCGGGACAGGTCAGGTCTATGGCTACACCTTC.

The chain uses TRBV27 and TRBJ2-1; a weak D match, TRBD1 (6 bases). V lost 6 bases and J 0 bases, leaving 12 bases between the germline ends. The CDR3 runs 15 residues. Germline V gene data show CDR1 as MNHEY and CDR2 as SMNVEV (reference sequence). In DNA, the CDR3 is TGTGCCAGCAGCCTAGACAGGAGCTCCTACAATGAGCAGTTCTTC. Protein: CASSLDRSSYNEQFF.

The CDR3 nucleotides are TGTGCCAGTAGAGGGAGGAACTATGGCTACACCTTC. Translating gives CASRGRNYGYTF. The rearrangement joins TRBV19 to TRBJ1-2, with unresolved D. Germline CDR1 LNHDA, CDR2 SQIVND (reference sequence). The CDR3 length is 12 residues. The ends were cut back, 6 bases at V and 2 bases at J, with 7 bases in the middle.

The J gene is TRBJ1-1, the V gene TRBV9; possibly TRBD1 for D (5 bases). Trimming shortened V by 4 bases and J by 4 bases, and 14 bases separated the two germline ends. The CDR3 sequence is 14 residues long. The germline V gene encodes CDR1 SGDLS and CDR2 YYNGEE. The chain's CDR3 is CASSPRVVGTEAFF. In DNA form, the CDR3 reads TGTGCCAGCAGCCCCAGGGTTGTAGGCACTGAAGCTTTCTTT.

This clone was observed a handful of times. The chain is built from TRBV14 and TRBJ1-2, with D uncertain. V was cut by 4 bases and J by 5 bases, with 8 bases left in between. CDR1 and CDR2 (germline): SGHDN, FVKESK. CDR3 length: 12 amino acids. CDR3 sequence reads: CASSLTRYGYTF. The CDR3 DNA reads TGTGCCAGCAGCCTCACTCGTTATGGCTACACCTTC.

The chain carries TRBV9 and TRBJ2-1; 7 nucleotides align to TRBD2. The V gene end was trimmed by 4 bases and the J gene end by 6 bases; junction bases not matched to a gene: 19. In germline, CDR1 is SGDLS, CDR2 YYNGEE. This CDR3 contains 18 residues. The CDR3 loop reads CASSTQPYPGGNSNEQFF. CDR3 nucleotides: TGTGCCAGCAGCACCCAACCATATCCGGGAGGAAATTCCAATGAGCAGTTCTTC. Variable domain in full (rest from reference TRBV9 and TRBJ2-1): DSGVTQTPKHLITATGQRVTLRCSPRSGDLSVYWYQQSLDQGLQFLIQYYNGEERAKGNILERFSAQQFPDLHSELNLSSLELGDSALYFCASSTQPYPGGNSNEQFFGPGTRLTVL.

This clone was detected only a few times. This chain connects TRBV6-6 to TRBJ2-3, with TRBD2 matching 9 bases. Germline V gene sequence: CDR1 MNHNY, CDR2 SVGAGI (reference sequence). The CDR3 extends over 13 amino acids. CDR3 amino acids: CVTGGGGTDTQYF. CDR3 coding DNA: TGTGTCACGGGCGGGGGGGGCACAGATACGCAGTATTTT.